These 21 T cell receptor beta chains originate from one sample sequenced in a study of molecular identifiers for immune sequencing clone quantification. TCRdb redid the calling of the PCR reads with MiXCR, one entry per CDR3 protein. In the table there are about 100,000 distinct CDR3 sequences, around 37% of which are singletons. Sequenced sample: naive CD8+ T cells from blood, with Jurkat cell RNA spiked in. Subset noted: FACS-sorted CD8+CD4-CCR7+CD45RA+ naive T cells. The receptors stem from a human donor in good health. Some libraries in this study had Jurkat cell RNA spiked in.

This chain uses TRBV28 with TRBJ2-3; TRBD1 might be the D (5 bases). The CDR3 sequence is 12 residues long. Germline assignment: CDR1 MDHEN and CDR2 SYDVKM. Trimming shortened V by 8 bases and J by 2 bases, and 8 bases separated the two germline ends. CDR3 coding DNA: TGTGCCAGCTTGACAGACACAGATACGCAGTATTTT. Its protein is CASLTDTDTQYF.

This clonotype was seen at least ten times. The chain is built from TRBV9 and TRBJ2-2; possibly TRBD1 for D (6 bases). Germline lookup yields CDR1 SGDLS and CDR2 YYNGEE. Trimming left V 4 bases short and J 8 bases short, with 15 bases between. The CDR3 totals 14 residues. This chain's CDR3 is CASSTETGWGELFF. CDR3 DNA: TGTGCCAGCAGCACCGAGACAGGCTGGGGGGAGCTGTTTTTT.

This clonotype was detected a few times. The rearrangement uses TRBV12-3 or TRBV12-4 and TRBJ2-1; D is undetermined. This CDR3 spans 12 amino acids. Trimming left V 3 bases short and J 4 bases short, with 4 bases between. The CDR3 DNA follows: TGTGCCAGCAGTTTTAGGTACAATGAGCAGTTCTTC. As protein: CASSFRYNEQFF.

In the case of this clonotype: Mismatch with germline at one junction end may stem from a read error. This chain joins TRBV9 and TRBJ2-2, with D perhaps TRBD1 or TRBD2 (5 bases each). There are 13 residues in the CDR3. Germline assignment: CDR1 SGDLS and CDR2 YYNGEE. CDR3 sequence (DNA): TGTGCCAGCACTCAGGGAAACACCGGGGAGCTGTATTTT. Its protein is CASTQGNTGELYF.

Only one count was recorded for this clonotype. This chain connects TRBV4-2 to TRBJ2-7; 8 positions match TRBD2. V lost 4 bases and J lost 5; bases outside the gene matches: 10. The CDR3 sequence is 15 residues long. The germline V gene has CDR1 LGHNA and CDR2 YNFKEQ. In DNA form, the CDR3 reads TGTGCCAGCAGCCTAGTTGCGGGAGGAGGAAACGAGCAGTACTTC. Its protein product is CASSLVAGGGNEQYF.

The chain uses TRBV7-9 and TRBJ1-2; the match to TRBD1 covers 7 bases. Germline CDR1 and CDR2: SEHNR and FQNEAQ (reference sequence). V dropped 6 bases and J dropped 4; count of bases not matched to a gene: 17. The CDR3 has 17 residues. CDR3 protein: CASREDTGTEEIYGYTF. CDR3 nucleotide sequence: TGTGCCAGCAGAGAAGATACGGGGACAGAGGAAATCTATGGCTACACCTTC.

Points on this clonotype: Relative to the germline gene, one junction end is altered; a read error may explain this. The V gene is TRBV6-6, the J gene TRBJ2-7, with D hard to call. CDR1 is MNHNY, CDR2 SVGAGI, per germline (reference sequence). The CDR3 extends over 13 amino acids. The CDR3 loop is CAGSYLRAYEQYF. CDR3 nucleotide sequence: TGTGCCGGCAGTTACCTTCGGGCCTACGAGCAGTACTTC.

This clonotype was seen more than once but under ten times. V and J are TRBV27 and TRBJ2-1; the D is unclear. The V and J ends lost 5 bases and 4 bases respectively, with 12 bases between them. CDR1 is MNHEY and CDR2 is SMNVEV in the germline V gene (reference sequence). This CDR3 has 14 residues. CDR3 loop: CASSPLGYYNEQFF. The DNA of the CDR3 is TGTGCCAGCAGTCCCTTGGGCTATTACAATGAGCAGTTCTTC.

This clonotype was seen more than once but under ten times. CDR3 in amino acids: CASTGINYEQYF. CDR3 DNA sequence: TGTGCCAGCACAGGGATAAACTACGAGCAGTACTTC. The J gene is TRBJ2-7, the V gene TRBV7-8, with TRBD1 as a possible D gene (5 bases). Germline-derived CDR1 and CDR2 are SGHVS and FQNEAQ. CDR3 length equals 12 residues. Trimming took off 7 bases at V and 3 bases at J, with 10 bases between the two ends.

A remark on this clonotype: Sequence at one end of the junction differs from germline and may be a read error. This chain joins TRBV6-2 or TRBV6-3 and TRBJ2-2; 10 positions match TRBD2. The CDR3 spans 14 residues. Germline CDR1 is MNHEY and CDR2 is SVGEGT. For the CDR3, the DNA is TGTGCCACCCAGAGCGGGGGGGCCAACGGGGAGCTGTATTTT. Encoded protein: CATQSGGANGELYF.

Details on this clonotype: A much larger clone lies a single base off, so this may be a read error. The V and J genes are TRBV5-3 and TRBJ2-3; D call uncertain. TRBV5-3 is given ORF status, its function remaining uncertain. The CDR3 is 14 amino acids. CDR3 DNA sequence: TGTGCCAGCAGCCCAGAGCTAGGCACAGATACGCAGAATTTT. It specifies CASSPELGTDTQNF.

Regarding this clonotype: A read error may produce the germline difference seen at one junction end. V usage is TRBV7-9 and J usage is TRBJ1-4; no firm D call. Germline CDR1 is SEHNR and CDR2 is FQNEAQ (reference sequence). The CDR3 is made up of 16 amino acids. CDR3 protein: CASSLAFPALNGKLFF. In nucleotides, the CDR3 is TGTGCCAGCAGCTTAGCTTTCCCAGCTCTTAATGGAAAACTGTTTTTT.

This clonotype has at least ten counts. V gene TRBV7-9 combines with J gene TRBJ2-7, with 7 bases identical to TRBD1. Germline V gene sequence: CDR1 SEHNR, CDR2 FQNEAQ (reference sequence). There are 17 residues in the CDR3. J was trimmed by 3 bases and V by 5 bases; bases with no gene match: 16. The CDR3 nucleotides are TGTGCCAGCAGCGAACGACAGGGTCCGGCCCCATTCTACGAGCAGTACTTC. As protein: CASSERQGPAPFYEQYF.

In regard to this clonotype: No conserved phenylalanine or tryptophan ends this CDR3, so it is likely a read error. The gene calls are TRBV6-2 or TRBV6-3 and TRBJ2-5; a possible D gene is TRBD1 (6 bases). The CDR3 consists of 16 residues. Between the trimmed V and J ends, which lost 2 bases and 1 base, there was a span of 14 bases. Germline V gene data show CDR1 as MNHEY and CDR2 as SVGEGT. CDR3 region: CASSYPPGVRQETQYI. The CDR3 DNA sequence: TGTGCCAGCAGTTACCCCCCAGGGGTCCGCCAAGAGACCCAGTACATC.

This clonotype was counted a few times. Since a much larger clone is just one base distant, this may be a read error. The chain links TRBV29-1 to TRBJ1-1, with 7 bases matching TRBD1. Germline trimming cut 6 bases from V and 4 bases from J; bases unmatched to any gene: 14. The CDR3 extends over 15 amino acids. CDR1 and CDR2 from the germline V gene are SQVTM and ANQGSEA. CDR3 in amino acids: CSVLSSRQGFTEAFF. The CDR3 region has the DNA TGCAGCGTGCTATCCTCGAGACAGGGATTCACTGAAGCTTTCTTT.

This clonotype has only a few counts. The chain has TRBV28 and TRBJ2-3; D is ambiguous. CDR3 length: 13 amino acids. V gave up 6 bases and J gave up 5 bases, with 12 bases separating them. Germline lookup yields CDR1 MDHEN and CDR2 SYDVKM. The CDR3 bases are TGTGCCAGCAGCCCCCGTGATCTAGATACGCAGTATTTT. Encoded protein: CASSPRDLDTQYF.

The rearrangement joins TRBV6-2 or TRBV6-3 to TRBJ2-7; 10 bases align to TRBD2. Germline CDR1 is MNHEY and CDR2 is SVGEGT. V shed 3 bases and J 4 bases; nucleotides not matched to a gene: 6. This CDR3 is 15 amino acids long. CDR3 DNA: TGTGCCAGCAGTTATAATCCTAGCGGGAGTTACGAGCAGTACTTC. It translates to CASSYNPSGSYEQYF.

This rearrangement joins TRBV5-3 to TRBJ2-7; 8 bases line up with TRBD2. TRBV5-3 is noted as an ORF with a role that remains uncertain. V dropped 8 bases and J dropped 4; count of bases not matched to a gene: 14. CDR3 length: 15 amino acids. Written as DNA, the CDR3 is TGTGCCAGCAGACCCGCGGGGGGCGCTAAGTACGAGCAGTACTTC. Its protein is CASRPAGGAKYEQYF.

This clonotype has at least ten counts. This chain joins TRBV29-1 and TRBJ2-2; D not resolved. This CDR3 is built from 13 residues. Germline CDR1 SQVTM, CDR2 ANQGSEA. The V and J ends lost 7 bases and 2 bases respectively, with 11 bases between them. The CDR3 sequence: CSADKENTGELFF. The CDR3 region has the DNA TGCAGCGCGGATAAAGAAAACACCGGGGAGCTGTTTTTT.

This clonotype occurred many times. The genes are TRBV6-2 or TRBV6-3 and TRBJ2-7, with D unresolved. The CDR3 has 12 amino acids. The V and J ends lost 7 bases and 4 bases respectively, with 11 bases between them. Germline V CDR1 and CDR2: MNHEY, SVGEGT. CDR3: CASTGPPYEQYF. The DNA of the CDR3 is TGTGCCAGCACAGGTCCTCCGTACGAGCAGTACTTC.

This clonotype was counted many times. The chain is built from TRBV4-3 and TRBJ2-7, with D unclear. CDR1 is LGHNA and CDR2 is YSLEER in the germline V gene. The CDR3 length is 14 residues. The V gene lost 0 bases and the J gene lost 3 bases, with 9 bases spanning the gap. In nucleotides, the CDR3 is TGCGCCAGCAGCCAAGATTCGGACGGCTACGAGCAGTACTTC. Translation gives CASSQDSDGYEQYF.